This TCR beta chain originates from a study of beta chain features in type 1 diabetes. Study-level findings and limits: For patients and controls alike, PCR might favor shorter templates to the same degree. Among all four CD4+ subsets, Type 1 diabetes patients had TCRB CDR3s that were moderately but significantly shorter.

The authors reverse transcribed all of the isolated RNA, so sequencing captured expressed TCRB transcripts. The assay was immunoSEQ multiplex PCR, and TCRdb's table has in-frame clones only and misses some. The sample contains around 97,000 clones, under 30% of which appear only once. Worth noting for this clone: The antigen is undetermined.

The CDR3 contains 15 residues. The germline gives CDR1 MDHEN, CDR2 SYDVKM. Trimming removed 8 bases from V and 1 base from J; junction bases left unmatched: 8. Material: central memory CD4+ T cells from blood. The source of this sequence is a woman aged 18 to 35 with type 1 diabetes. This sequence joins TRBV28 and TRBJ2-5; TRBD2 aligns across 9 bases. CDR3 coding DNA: TGTGCCAGCGGCATGACTAGCGGACTCCAAGAGACCCAGTACTTC. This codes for CASGMTSGLQETQYF. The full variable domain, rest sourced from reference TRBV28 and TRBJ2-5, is DVKVTQSSRYLVKRTGEKVFLECVQDMDHENMFWYRQDPGLGLRLIYFSYDVKMKEKGDIPEGYSVSREKKERFSLILESASTNQTSMYLCASGMTSGLQETQYFGPGTRLLVL.